The clone carrying this T cell receptor beta chain was recorded a few times. What it binds is unknown. TCRdb processed the 5' RACE reads anew with MiXCR; each CDR3 protein has one entry. This repertoire shows 400,000 or so distinct CDR3 sequences, 11% found once; its top ten account for about 17%. This record comes from a study of T cells after yellow fever vaccination. Study outcomes and limitations: Clones that expanded after primary vaccination mostly reappeared after the booster (nearly 98% CD4, 88% CD8). Any FACS-sorted repertoire could hold abundant clonotypes that contaminate it from the bulk population.

This CDR3 has 16 amino acids. Trimming at V came to 0 bases and at J to 2 bases, leaving 5 bases not matched to a gene. The germline V gene encodes CDR1 SGDLS and CDR2 YYNGEE. The receptor was isolated from a man aged 18 to 29 who received the YFV17D yellow fever vaccine. The sequencing here drew on PBMCs, taken on the day of the first yellow fever vaccination. The V and J genes are TRBV9 and TRBJ2-5; 9 positions agree with TRBD2. This chain's CDR3 is CASSVAGLAGQETQYF. CDR3 bases: TGTGCCAGCAGCGTAGCTGGTCTAGCGGGGCAAGAGACCCAGTACTTC.